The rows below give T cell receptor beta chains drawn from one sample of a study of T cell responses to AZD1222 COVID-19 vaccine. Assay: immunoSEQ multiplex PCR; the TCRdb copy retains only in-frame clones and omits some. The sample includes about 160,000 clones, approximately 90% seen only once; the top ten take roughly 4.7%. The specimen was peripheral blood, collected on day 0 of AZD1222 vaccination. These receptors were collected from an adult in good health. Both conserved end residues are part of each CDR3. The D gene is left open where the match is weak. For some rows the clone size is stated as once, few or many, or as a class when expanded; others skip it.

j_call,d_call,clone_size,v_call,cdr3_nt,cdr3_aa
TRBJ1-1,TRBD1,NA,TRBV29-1,TGCAGCGCATACCGGGACAGGGGGCAGAACACTGAAGCTTTCTTT,CSAYRDRGQNTEAFF
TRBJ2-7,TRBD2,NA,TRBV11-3,TGTGCCAGCAGCTCATCCGGGACTAGCGGGAGGTACGAGCAGTACTTC,CASSSSGTSGRYEQYF
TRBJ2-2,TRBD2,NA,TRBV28,TGTGCCAGCAGTTTACAATTTCCTAGCGGGAGGGCCTTTCAGGCCGGGGAGCTGTTTTTT,CASSLQFPSGRAFQAGELFF
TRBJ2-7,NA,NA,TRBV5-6,TGTGCCAGCAGCAGACGGCGGGCGTCCTACGAGCAGTACTTC,CASSRRRASYEQYF
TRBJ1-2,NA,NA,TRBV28,TGTGCCAGCAGCCCCGTGGGGGGCCGGGTGGAATCTAACTATGGCTACACCTTC,CASSPVGGRVESNYGYTF
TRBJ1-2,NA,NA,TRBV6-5,TGTGCCAGTGAAAACTATGGCTACACCTTC,CASENYGYTF
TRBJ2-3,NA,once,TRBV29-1,TGCAGCGTTGATAGTCCAACTACTAGCACAGATACGCAGTATTTT,CSVDSPTTSTDTQYF
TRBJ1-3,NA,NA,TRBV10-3,TGTGCCATCCGTGAACGGGGGAGGTCTGGAAACACCATATATTTT,CAIRERGRSGNTIYF
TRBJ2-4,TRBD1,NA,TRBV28,TGTGCCAGCAGTTTATACACAGGGGGCGCGACCAAAAACATTCAGTACTTC,CASSLYTGGATKNIQYF
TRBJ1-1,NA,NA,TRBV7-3,TGTGCCAGCAGCCCCGGGACTACCAATGAAGCTTTCTTT,CASSPGTTNEAFF
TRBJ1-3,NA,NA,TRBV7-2,TGTGCCAGCAGCTTAGGGGGGACGATGGCTGGAAACACCATATATTTT,CASSLGGTMAGNTIYF
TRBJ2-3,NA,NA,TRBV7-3,TGTGCCAGCAGCTTAGCGGGCCCCACAGATACGCAGTATTTT,CASSLAGPTDTQYF